A selection of T cell receptor beta chains follows, all from one sample in a study of blood T cell repertoires in COVID-19. Libraries were prepared by immunoSEQ multiplex PCR; TCRdb keeps only in-frame clonotypes and omits some of them. The repertoire has roughly 150,000 clones, approximately 80% of them found once; the top ten carry roughly 13%. Source material: peripheral blood. All receptors come from a man in his 70s who had recovered from COVID-19. Both conserved end residues are part of each CDR3. D genes are given only for firm matches. Expanded clones get a size class; other rows say once, few or many, or leave the size out.

j_call	d_call	clone_size	v_call	cdr3_nt	cdr3_aa
TRBJ2-7	NA	NA	TRBV5-1	TGCGCCAGCAGCTTAACTGCCTACGAGCAGTACTTC	CASSLTAYEQYF
TRBJ1-2	NA	few	TRBV29-1	TGCAGCGTTCTCTTGGGGACAACAACTCACTTC	CSVLLGTTTHF
TRBJ2-1	TRBD1	NA	TRBV29-1	TGCAGCGGCCGCAGGACAGGGGTCAATGAGCAGTTCTTC	CSGRRTGVNEQFF
TRBJ2-1	TRBD2	NA	TRBV7-9	TGTGCCAGCAGCCCAGGGGGGACTAGCGGGAGGGATGAGCAGTTCTTC	CASSPGGTSGRDEQFF
TRBJ2-5	TRBD2	once	TRBV3-1/TRBV3-2	TGTGCCAGCAGCACCCCAGCGGGGGGGTGGGAGACCCAGTACTTC	CASSTPAGGWETQYF
TRBJ2-2	NA	once	TRBV5-1	TGCGCCAGCAGCTTGGCGGACACCGGGGAGCTGTTTTTT	CASSLADTGELFF
TRBJ2-7	NA	NA	TRBV5-6	TGTGCCAGCAGCTTGGTTAGCGGAGCTTACGAGCAGTACTTC	CASSLVSGAYEQYF
TRBJ2-4	NA	NA	TRBV10-1	TGCGCCAGCAGTGAGTCGAGATCAGGGGCCGGAAACATTCAGTACTTC	CASSESRSGAGNIQYF
TRBJ1-5	NA	NA	TRBV6-5	TGTGCCAGCGGCCTCTCCGGCAATCAGCCCCAGCATTTT	CASGLSGNQPQHF
TRBJ2-7	NA	NA	TRBV10-2	TGCGCCAGCAGTGTTACGTTTGAGGCCTACGAGCAGTACTTC	CASSVTFEAYEQYF
TRBJ2-7	TRBD1	NA	TRBV7-2	TGTGCCAGCAGTTCTCTAGGGACAGGGGGCGTTGGGGAGCAGTACTTC	CASSSLGTGGVGEQYF
TRBJ2-1	TRBD2	NA	TRBV28	TGTGCCAGCAGTTCCCCGGGACTAGCGGGAGCCTACAATGAGCAGTTCTTC	CASSSPGLAGAYNEQFF
TRBJ2-3	TRBD1	NA	TRBV9	TGTGCCAGCAGCGTCTCATCGACAGGGGGTTACACAGATACGCAGTATTTT	CASSVSSTGGYTDTQYF